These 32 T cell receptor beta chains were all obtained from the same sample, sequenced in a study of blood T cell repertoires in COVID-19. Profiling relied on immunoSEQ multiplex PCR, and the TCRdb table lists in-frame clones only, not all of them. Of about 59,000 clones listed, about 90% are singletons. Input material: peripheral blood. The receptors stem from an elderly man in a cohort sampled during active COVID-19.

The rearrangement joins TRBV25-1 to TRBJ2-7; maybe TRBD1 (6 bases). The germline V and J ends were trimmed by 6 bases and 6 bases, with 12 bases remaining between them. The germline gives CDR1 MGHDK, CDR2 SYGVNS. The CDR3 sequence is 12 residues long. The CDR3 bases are TGTGCCAGCAGCCCGACAGGCCGCGAGCAGTACTTC. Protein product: CASSPTGREQYF.

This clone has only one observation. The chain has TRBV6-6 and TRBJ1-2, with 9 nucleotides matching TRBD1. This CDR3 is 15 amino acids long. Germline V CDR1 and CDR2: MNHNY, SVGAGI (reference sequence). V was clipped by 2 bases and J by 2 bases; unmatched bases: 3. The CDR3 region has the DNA TGTGCCAGCAGTTACCGGACAGGGGAGAACTATGGCTACACCTTC. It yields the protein CASSYRTGENYGYTF.

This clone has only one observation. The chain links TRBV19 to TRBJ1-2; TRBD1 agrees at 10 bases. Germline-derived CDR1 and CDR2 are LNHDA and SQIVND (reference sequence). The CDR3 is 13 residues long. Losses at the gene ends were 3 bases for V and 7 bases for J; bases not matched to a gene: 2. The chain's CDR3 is CASSIGTGVGYTF. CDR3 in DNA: TGTGCCAGTAGTATTGGGACAGGGGTTGGCTACACCTTC.

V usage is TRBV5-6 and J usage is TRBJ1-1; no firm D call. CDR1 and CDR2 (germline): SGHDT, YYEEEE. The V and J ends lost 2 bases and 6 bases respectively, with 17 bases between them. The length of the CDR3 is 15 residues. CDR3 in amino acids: CASSLRLLLRAEAFF. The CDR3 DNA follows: TGTGCCAGCAGCTTAAGACTATTACTGCGCGCTGAAGCTTTCTTT.

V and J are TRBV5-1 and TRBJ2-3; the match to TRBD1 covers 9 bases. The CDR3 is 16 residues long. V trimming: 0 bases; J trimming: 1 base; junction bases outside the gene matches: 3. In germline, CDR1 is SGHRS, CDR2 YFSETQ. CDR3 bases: TGCGCCAGCAGCTTGGGGGGACAGGGAGGCACAGATACGCAGTATTTT. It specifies CASSLGGQGGTDTQYF.

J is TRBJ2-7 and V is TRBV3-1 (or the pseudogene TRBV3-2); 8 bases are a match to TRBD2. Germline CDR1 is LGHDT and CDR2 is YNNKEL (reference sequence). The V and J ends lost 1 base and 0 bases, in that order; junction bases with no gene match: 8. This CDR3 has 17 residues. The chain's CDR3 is CASSQAGGGVTSYEQYF. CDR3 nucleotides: TGTGCCAGCAGCCAAGCCGGGGGGGGAGTAACCTCCTACGAGCAGTACTTC.

CDR3 region: CASSPQGNGELFF. DNA for the CDR3: TGTGCCAGCTCACCACAGGGGAACGGGGAGCTGTTTTTT. The chain uses TRBV18 and TRBJ2-2, with D possibly matching TRBD1 (5 bases). The CDR3 spans 13 residues. Germline V gives CDR1 KGHSH, CDR2 LQKENI. Trimming stripped 1 base from V and 7 bases from J, with 7 bases between.

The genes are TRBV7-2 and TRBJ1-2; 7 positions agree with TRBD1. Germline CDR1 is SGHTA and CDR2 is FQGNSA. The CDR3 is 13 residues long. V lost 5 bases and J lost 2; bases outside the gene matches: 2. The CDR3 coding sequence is TGTGCCAGCAGCCGGGGACAGAACTATGGCTACACCTTC. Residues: CASSRGQNYGYTF.

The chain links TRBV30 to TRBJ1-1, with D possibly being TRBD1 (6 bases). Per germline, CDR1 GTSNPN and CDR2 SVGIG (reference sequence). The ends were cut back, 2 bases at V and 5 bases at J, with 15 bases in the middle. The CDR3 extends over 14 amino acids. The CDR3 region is CAWSYRAVGTEAFF. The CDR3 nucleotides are TGTGCCTGGAGTTACAGGGCCGTGGGGACTGAAGCTTTCTTT.

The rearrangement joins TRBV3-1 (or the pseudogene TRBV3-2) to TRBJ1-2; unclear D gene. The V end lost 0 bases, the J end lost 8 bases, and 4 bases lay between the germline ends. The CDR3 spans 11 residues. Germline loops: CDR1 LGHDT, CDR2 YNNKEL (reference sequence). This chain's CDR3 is CASSQESGYTF. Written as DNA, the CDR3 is TGTGCCAGCAGCCAAGAATCGGGCTACACCTTC.

The CDR3 DNA follows: TGCGCCAGCAGCCCGGACGGCGGAGGGCCAAATGAGCAGTTCTTC. Its translation: CASSPDGGGPNEQFF. The J gene is TRBJ2-1, the V gene TRBV5-1; tentatively, D is TRBD2 (6 bases). V lost 4 bases to trimming and J lost 7 bases, with 18 bases between them. In germline, CDR1 is SGHRS, CDR2 YFSETQ. CDR3 length: 15 residues.

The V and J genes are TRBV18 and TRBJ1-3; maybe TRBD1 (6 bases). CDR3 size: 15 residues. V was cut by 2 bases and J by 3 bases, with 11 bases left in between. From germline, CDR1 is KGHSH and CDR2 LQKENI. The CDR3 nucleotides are TGTGCCAGCTCACCAGCAGGGGTTATTGGAAACACCATATATTTT. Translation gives CASSPAGVIGNTIYF. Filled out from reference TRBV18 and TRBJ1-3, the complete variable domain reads NAGVMQNPRHLVRRRGQEARLRCSPMKGHSHVYWYRQLPEEGLKFMVYLQKENIIDESGMPKERFSAEFPKEGPSILRIQQVVRGDSAAYFCASSPAGVIGNTIYFGEGSWLTVV.

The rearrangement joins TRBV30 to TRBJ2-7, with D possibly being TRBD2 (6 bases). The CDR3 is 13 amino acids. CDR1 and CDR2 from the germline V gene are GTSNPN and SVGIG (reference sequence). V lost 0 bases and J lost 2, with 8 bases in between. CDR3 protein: CAWSVEGPYEQYF. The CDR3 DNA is TGTGCCTGGAGTGTGGAGGGTCCCTACGAGCAGTACTTC.

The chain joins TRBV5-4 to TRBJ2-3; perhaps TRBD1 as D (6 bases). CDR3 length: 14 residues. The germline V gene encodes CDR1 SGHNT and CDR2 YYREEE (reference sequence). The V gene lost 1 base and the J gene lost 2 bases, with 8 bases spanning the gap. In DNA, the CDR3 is TGTGCCAGCAGCTTGACAGGGCACACAGATACGCAGTATTTT. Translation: CASSLTGHTDTQYF.

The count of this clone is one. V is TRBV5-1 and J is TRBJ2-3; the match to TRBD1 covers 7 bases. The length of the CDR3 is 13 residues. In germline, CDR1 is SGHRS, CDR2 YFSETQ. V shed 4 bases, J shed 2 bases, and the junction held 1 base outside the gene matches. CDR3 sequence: CASSDRVTDTQYF. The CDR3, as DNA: TGCGCCAGCAGCGACAGGGTCACAGATACGCAGTATTTT.

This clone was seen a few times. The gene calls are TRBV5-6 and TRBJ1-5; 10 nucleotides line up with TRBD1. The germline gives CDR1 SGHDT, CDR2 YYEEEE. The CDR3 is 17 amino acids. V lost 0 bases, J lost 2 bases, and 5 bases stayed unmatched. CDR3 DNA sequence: TGTGCCAGCAGCTTGGGACAGGGGGCTTTGGGCAATCAGCCCCAGCATTTT. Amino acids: CASSLGQGALGNQPQHF.

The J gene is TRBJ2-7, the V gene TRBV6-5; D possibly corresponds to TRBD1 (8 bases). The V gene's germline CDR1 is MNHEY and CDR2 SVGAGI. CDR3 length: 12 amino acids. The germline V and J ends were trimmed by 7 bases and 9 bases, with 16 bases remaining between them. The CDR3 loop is CASTSTGEGQYF. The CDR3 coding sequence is TGTGCCAGCACCTCGACAGGGGAGGGGCAGTACTTC.

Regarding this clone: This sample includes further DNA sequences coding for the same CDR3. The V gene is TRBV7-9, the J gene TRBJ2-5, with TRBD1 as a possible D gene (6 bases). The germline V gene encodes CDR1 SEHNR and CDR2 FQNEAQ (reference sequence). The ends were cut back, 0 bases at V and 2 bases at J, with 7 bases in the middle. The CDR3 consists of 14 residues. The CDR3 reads CASSLAGGQETQYF. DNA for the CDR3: TGTGCCAGCAGCTTAGCAGGGGGACAAGAGACCCAGTACTTC.

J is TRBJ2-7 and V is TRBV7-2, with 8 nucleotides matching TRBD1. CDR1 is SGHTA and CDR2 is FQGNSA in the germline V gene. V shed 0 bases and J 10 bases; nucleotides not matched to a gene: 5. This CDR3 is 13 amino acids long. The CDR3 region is CASSLAGTGLQYF. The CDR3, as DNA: TGTGCCAGCAGCTTAGCCGGGACAGGCCTCCAGTACTTC. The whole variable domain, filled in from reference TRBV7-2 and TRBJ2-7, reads GAGVSQSPSNKVTEKGKDVELRCDPISGHTALYWYRQSLGQGLEFLIYFQGNSAPDKSGLPSDRFSAERTGGSVSTLTIQRTQQEDSAVYLCASSLAGTGLQYFGPGTRLTVT.

CDR3 coding DNA: TGCGCCAGCAGCTTGGCCACTAGCGGGAGAACAGATACGCAGTATTTT. The encoded protein is CASSLATSGRTDTQYF. The V call is TRBV5-1, the J call TRBJ2-3; 11 bases line up with TRBD2. The V gene end was trimmed by 0 bases and the J gene end by 3 bases; junction bases not matched to a gene: 3. The CDR3 length is 16 residues. CDR1 and CDR2 (germline): SGHRS, YFSETQ.

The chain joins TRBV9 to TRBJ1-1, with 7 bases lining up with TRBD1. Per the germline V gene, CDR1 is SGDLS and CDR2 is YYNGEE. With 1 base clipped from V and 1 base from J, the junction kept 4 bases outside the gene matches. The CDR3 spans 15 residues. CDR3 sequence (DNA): TGTGCCAGCAGCGTACATGGACAGGAGAACACTGAAGCTTTCTTT. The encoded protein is CASSVHGQENTEAFF.

The CDR3 coding sequence is TGTGCCAGCAGCCAAGGACAGGGGGCCTATGGCTACACCTTC. Translation: CASSQGQGAYGYTF. The rearrangement uses TRBV3-1 (or the pseudogene TRBV3-2) and TRBJ1-2; 10 bases fit TRBD1. Trimming cost V 1 base and J 4 bases; bases outside gene matches: 0. CDR1 is LGHDT and CDR2 is YNNKEL in the germline V gene (reference sequence). The CDR3 totals 14 residues.

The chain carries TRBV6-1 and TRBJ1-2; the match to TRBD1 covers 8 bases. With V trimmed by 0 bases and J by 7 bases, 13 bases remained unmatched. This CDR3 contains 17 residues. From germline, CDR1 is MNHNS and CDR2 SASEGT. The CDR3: CASSEALSRQGASGYTF. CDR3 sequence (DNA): TGTGCCAGCAGTGAAGCGCTTTCCCGGCAGGGGGCTAGTGGCTACACCTTC.

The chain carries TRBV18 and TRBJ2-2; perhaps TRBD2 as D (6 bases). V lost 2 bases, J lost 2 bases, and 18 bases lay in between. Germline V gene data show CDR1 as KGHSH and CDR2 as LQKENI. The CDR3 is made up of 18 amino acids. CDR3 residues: CASSPGGASTLNTGELFF. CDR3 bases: TGTGCCAGCTCACCAGGAGGGGCCTCCACCTTAAACACCGGGGAGCTGTTTTTT.

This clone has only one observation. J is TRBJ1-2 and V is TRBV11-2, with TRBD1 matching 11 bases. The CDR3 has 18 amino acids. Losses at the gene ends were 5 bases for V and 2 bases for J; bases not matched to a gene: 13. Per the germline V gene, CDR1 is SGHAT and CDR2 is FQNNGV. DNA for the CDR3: TGTGCCAGCAGCGTTGGACAGGGGGCCGGAGATTCGAACTATGGCTACACCTTC. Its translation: CASSVGQGAGDSNYGYTF. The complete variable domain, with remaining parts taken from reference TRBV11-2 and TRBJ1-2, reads EAGVAQSPRYKIIEKRQSVAFWCNPISGHATLYWYQQILGQGPKLLIQFQNNGVVDDSQLPKDRFSAERLKGVDSTLKIQPAKLEDSAVYLCASSVGQGAGDSNYGYTFGSGTRLTVV.

CDR3 DNA sequence: TGTGCCAGCAGCCGTCAGGGGGACACTGAAGCTTTCTTT. It specifies CASSRQGDTEAFF. The chain links TRBV3-1 (or the pseudogene TRBV3-2) to TRBJ1-1, with 7 bases that match TRBD1. The germline V gene encodes CDR1 LGHDT and CDR2 YNNKEL (reference sequence). V dropped 4 bases and J dropped 3; count of bases not matched to a gene: 2. The CDR3 sequence is 13 residues long.

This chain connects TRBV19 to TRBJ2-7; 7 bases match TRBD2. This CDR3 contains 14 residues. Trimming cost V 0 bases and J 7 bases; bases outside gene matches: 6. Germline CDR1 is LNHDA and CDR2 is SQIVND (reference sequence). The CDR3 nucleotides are TGTGCCAGTAGTATAGATTTTGGGAGGGAGGAGCAGTACTTC. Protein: CASSIDFGREEQYF.

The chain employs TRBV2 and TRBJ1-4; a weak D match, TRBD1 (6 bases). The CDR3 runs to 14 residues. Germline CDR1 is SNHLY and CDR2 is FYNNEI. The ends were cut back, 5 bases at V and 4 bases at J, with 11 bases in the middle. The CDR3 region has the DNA TGTGCCAGCAGTCCCGACAGGAGTAATGAAAAACTGTTTTTT. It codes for CASSPDRSNEKLFF.

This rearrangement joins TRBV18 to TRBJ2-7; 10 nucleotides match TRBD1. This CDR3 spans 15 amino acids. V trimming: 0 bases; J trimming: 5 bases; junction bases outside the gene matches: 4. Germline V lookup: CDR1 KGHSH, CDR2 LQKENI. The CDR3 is CASSPPTGGRNEQYF. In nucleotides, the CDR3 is TGTGCCAGCTCACCACCGACAGGGGGCAGGAACGAGCAGTACTTC.

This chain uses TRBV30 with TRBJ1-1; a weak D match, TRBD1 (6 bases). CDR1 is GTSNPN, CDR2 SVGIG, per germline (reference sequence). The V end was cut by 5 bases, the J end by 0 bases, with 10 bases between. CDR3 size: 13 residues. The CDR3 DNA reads TGTGCCTGGTCGACAGGCTTGAACACTGAAGCTTTCTTT. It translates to CAWSTGLNTEAFF. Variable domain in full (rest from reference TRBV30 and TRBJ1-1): SQTIHQWPATLVQPVGSPLSLECTVEGTSNPNLYWYRQAAGRGLQLLFYSVGIGQISSEVPQNLSASRPQDRQFILSSKKLLLSDSGFYLCAWSTGLNTEAFFGQGTRLTVV.

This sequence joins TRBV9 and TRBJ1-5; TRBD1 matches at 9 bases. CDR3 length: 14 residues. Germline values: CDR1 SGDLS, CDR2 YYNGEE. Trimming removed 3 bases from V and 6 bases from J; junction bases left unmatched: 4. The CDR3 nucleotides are TGTGCCAGCAGCGCCGGGACAGGGAGTCAGCCCCAGCATTTT. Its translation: CASSAGTGSQPQHF.

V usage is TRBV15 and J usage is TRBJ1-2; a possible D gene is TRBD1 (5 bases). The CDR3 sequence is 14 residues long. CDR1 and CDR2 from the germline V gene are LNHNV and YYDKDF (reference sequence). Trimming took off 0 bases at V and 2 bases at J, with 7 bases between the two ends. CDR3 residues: CATSRDRQNYGYTF. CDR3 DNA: TGTGCCACCAGCAGAGATAGACAGAACTATGGCTACACCTTC.